These T cell receptor beta chains were read from a single sample in a study of Tregs in tolerant kidney transplant recipients. The data were produced by immunoSEQ multiplex PCR, yet TCRdb's version contains in-frame clones alone and is incomplete. This repertoire shows about 77,000 clones, roughly 98% found once; its top ten account for approximately 0.56%. The sample in question was CD4+ T cells from blood, obtained before the transplant. The receptors stem from a human donor who received a combined kidney and bone marrow transplant. CDR3s include the opening cysteine and the closing phenylalanine or tryptophan. Each record gives: J gene, clone size, V gene, D gene, CDR3 DNA, CDR3 protein. The D gene is left open where the match is weak. For some rows the clone size is stated as once, few or many, or as a class when expanded; others skip it.

TRBJ1-5 | - | TRBV2 | - | TGTGCCAGCAGTGTTAGTCAGGGGCCTCAGCCCCAGCATTTT | CASSVSQGPQPQHF
TRBJ2-3 | - | TRBV19 | TRBD2 | TGTGCCAGTAGGCCCAGCGGGGTGGGGCCAGATACGCAGTATTTT | CASRPSGVGPDTQYF
TRBJ1-2 | - | TRBV5-5 | TRBD1 | TGTGCCAGCAGCCCGGGGCGACAGGGACAGGACTTTTTCAGTGGCTACACCTTC | CASSPGRQGQDFFSGYTF
TRBJ1-2 | - | TRBV5-1 | TRBD1 | TGCGCCAGCAGCCCGGACAGGGTAGGCTACACCTTC | CASSPDRVGYTF
TRBJ2-1 | - | TRBV10-3 | - | TGTGCCATCAAGAGTAGCGGTGAAACGAAGTTCTTC | CAIKSSGETKFF
TRBJ2-2 | - | TRBV27 | TRBD2 | TGTGCCAGCAGTTCCATAGCGGGGGGGCGTACCGGGGAGCTGTTTTTT | CASSSIAGGRTGELFF
TRBJ1-2 | - | TRBV19 | TRBD1 | TGTGCCAGTAGTTTGGACAGGGGGACGGTTTTTGGCTACACCTTC | CASSLDRGTVFGYTF
TRBJ2-7 | - | TRBV6-5 | TRBD1 | TGTGCCAGCAGAATAGACAGGGAGAAAACTTTGCAGTACTTC | CASRIDREKTLQYF
TRBJ2-1 | - | TRBV11-3 | - | TGTGCCACCTCTGGGCACAGCTCCTACAATGAGCAGTTCTTC | CATSGHSSYNEQFF
TRBJ2-1 | - | TRBV9 | - | TGTGCCAGCAGCGTAGAGGGGCGCGGGGCGGGGAATGAGCAGTTCTTC | CASSVEGRGAGNEQFF
TRBJ2-1 | - | TRBV29-1 | - | TGCAGCGTCGAGGGGGAGGGCAGTGAGCAGTTCTTC | CSVEGEGSEQFF
TRBJ2-7 | - | TRBV6-6 | TRBD2 | TGTGCCAGCACCCGACTAGCGGGAGAGAGCTCCTACGAGCAGTACTTC | CASTRLAGESSYEQYF
TRBJ2-1 | - | TRBV19 | - | TGTGCCAGTAGTATTCCTGTGGGAGGAGGTTACAATGAGCAGTTCTTC | CASSIPVGGGYNEQFF
TRBJ2-6 | - | TRBV6-6 | - | TGTGCCAGCAGTTGGGCCGGCCGGACTGGGGCCAACGTCCTGACTTTC | CASSWAGRTGANVLTF
TRBJ1-2 | - | TRBV18 | TRBD1 | TGTGCCAGCTCACCGGGACAGGGGTATGGCTACACCTTC | CASSPGQGYGYTF
TRBJ1-1 | once | TRBV5-1 | - | TGCGCCAGCAGTTCTAAACCCCCGGGGGACACTGAAGCTTTCTTT | CASSSKPPGDTEAFF
TRBJ2-1 | once | TRBV11-3 | TRBD2 | TGTGCCAGCAGCTTGGAGCGGGAGCACAATGAGCAGTTCTTC | CASSLEREHNEQFF
TRBJ1-5 | - | TRBV6-6 | TRBD1 | TGTGCCAGCAGTTACCCGGACAGGGGGAATCAGCCCCAACATTTT | CASSYPDRGNQPQHF
TRBJ2-2 | - | TRBV29-1 | TRBD2 | TGCAGCGTTCGGCTAGCGGGGGGCTCCGGGGAGCTGTTTTTT | CSVRLAGGSGELFF
TRBJ2-5 | - | TRBV18 | - | TGTGCCAGCTCACCGGCGGCAGGGTCACAAGAGACCCAGTACTTC | CASSPAAGSQETQYF
TRBJ1-2 | - | TRBV18 | TRBD1 | TGTGCCAGCTCAGCGGGACAGAGTAACTATGGCTACACCTTC | CASSAGQSNYGYTF
TRBJ2-2 | once | TRBV18 | - | TGTGCCAGCTCACCAAACGGGGTAAACACCGGGGAGCTGTTTTTT | CASSPNGVNTGELFF
TRBJ1-2 | few | TRBV7-9 | - | TGTGCCAGCAGCCCACGGAGAGGCTATGGCTACACCTTC | CASSPRRGYGYTF
TRBJ1-5 | few | TRBV28 | - | TGTGCCAGCAGTCTCGAGTCAGGTCCCCAGCATTTT | CASSLESGPQHF
TRBJ2-3 | - | TRBV25-1 | - | TGTGCCAGCAGTGACAGTTTTGCAGATACGCAGTATTTT | CASSDSFADTQYF
TRBJ1-2 | once | TRBV9 | - | TGTGCCAGCAGCCCTCACGAGGGCTACTATGGCTACACCTTC | CASSPHEGYYGYTF
TRBJ2-1 | - | TRBV9 | TRBD2 | TGTGCCAGCAGCCTCCGAACTAGCGCTGGTGAGCAGTTCTTC | CASSLRTSAGEQFF
TRBJ2-1 | - | TRBV6-1 | - | TGTGCCAGCAATCCGGTGAGCTCCTACAATGAGCAGTTCTTC | CASNPVSSYNEQFF
TRBJ2-4 | - | TRBV5-4 | - | TGTGCCAGCAGCTCCGGGATGACGAACCTAAACATTCAGTACTTC | CASSSGMTNLNIQYF
TRBJ2-1 | - | TRBV11-2 | TRBD2 | TGTGCCAGCAGCTTAGCGGGGGGTCCCTACAATGAGCAGTTCTTC | CASSLAGGPYNEQFF
TRBJ2-1 | - | TRBV4-2 | - | TGTGCCAGCAGCCAAGACCTCGTCCCCTACAATGAGCAGTTCTTC | CASSQDLVPYNEQFF